This T cell receptor (beta chain) originates from a study of cytomegalovirus exposure and HLA in healthy donors. Study-level information: A previous analysis identified about 110 million unique TCR beta sequences derived from some 200 million T cells.

This clone was seen a handful of times. Per the germline V gene, CDR1 is MGHRA and CDR2 is YSYEKL. V lost 4 bases and J lost 4; bases outside the gene matches: 9. The CDR3 is 16 residues long. The PCR contained 60 Vbeta and 13 Jbeta primers. Generated by immunoSEQ multiplex PCR, the TCRdb table keeps only in-frame clones and is missing some. The sample has 95,000 to 150,000 clones, roughly 17% seen once. The rearrangement links TRBV4-1 to TRBJ1-2; 10 bases are shared with TRBD1. The receptor comes from a female donor in good health and CMV-seropositive. The specimen sequenced was PBMCs. CDR3 amino acids: CASSLRDRGTLYGYTF. The CDR3, as DNA: TGCGCCAGCAGCCTACGGGACAGGGGAACCCTCTATGGCTACACCTTC.